The entry that follows covers one T cell receptor (beta chain) sequence. Looked up from germline, CDR1 is MGHRA and CDR2 is YSYEKL. The CDR3 extends over 13 amino acids. Trimming removed 1 base from V and 5 bases from J, with 6 bases in between. The data stem from a study of blood T cell repertoires in COVID-19. Whole-study context: Donors in the United States, Italy and Spain gave samples during acute or convalescent COVID-19. The cDNA or gDNA used as material had been derived from T cells, B-cell-depleted T cells, or PBMCs.

Original methodology: Estimates of nucleated cell counts were drawn from the amplification of reference gene primers. The protocol was immunoSEQ multiplex PCR, while the TCRdb copy is restricted to in-frame clones and leaves out a portion. V and J calls and clone size follow that table, whereas D and trimming were derived from the DNA. The sample holds fewer than 200,000 clones, about 89% seen once. This sequence was found in a man in his forties with active or convalescent COVID-19. What was sequenced was peripheral blood. The gene calls are TRBV4-1 and TRBJ1-5, with D possibly matching TRBD1 (6 bases). The CDR3 region is CASSQGQDQPQHF. CDR3 bases: TGCGCCAGCAGCCAAGGACAGGATCAGCCCCAGCATTTT.